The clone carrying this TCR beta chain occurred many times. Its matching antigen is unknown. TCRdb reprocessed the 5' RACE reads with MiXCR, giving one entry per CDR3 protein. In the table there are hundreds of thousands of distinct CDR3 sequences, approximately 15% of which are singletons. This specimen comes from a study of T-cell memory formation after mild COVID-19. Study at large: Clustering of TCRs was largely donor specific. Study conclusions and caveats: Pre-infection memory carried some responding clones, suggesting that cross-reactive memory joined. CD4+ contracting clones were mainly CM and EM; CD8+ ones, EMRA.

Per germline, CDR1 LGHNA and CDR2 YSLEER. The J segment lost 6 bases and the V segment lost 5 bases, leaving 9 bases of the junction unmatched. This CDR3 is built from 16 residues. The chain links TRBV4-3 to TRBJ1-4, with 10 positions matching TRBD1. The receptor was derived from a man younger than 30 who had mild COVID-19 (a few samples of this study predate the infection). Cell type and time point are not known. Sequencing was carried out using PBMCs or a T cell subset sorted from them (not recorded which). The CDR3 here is CASSSQPGQGDEKLFF. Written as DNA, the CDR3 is TGCGCCAGCAGCAGCCAACCCGGACAGGGGGATGAAAAACTGTTTTTT.